This entry is about one TCR beta chain. Its antigen is not identified. The data were obtained in a study of blood T cells in healthy people across ages. Study at large: Per every two T cells, about one barcoded beta molecule was captured by template switching.

Whole-study findings and limits: Donors of long life had a larger count of naive CD4+ cells and greater diversity than aged donors.

Combining a sample-barcoded 5' primer with a J-beta primer mix, a second PCR ran for roughly 6 to 12 cycles. TCRdb called the 5' RACE reads again in MiXCR, with one record for every CDR3 protein. The table lists roughly 1.5 million distinct CDR3 sequences, roughly 43% of them singletons, with about 4.1% in the top ten. The specimen sequenced was blood. This clonotype was sampled from a young woman in good health.

CDR3 DNA sequence: TGTGCCAGCAGCTTTGGTGCTACCAAAAACATTCAGTACTTC. This codes for CASSFGATKNIQYF. The chain combines TRBV7-2 with TRBJ2-4; D is ambiguous. CDR1 and CDR2 (germline): SGHTA, FQGNSA. V lost 3 bases, J lost 2 bases, and 8 bases lay in between. The CDR3 consists of 14 residues.